Here is one T cell receptor beta chain with its context. The data were obtained in a study of blood T cell repertoires in COVID-19. V trimming: 4 bases; J trimming: 1 base; junction bases outside the gene matches: 11. From germline, CDR1 is SGHRS and CDR2 YFSETQ. The CDR3 loop spans 18 amino acids. Repertoires were generated with immunoSEQ multiplex PCR, while TCRdb's copy carries only in-frame clones and drops some. The repertoire consists of over 100,000 clones, with approximately 80% occurring once and the leading ten covering 6.5% to 8%. The sequence was collected from a woman aged 45-65 years with acute or convalescent COVID-19. The specimen was peripheral blood. This rearrangement joins TRBV5-1 to TRBJ1-2; 12 bases agree with TRBD1. The CDR3 region is CASSEKPGQGAFNYGYTF. CDR3 nucleotide sequence: TGCGCCAGCAGCGAAAAACCGGGACAGGGGGCTTTTAACTATGGCTACACCTTC.